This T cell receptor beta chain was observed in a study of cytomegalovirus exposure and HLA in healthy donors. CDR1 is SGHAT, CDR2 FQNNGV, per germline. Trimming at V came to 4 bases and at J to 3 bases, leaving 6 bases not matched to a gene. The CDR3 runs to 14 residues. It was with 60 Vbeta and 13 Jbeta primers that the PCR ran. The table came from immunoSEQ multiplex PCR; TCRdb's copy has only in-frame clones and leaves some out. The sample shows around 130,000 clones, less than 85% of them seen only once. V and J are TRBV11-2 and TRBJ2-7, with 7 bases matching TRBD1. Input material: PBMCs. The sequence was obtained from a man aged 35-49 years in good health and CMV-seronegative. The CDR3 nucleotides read TGTGCCAGCAGCTCTGGGCCAGGGGGCTACGAGCAGTACTTC. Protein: CASSSGPGGYEQYF. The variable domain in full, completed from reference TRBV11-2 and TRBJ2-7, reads EAGVAQSPRYKIIEKRQSVAFWCNPISGHATLYWYQQILGQGPKLLIQFQNNGVVDDSQLPKDRFSAERLKGVDSTLKIQPAKLEDSAVYLCASSSGPGGYEQYFGPGTRLTVT.